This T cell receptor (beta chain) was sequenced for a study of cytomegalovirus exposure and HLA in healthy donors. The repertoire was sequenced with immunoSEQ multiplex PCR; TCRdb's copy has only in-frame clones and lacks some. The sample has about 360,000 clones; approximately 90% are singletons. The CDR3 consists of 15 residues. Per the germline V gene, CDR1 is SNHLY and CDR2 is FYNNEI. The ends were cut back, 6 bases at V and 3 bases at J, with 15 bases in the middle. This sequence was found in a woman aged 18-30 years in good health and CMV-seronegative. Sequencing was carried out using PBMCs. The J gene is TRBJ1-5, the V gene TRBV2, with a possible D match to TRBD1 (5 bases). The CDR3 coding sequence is TGTGCCAGCAGGCCGGGGCGGGGTTACAATCAGCCCCAGCATTTT. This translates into CASRPGRGYNQPQHF.